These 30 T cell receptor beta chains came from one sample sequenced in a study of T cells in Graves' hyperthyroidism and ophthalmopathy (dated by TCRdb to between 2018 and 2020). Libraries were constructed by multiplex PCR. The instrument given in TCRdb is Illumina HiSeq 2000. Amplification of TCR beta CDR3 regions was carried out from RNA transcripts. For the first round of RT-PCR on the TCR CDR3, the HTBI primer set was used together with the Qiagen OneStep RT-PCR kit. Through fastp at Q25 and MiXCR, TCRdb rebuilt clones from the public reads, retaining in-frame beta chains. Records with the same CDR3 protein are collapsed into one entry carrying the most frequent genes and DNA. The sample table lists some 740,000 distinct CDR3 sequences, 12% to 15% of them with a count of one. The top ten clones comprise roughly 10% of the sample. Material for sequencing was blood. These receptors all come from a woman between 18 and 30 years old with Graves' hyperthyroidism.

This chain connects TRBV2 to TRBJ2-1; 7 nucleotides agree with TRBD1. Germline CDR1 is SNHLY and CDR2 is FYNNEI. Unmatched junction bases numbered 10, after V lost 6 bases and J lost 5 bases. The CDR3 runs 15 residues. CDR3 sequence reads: CASRPGQRRDNEQFF. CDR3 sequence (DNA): TGTGCCAGCAGACCGGGACAGAGGAGAGACAATGAGCAGTTCTTC.

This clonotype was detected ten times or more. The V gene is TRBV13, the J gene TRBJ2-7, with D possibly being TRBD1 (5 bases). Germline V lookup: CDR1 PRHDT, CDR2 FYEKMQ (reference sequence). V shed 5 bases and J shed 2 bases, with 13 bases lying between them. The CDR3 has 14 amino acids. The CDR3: CASSPQGLTYEQYF. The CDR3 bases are TGTGCCAGCAGCCCCCAGGGTTTAACCTACGAGCAGTACTTC.

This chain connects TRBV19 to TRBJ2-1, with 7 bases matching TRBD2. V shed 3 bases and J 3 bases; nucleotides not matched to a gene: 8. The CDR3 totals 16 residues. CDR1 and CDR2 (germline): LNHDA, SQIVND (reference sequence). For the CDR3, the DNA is TGTGCCAGTAGTATTCGGGGGGAGGGGTACTACAATGAGCAGTTCTTC. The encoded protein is CASSIRGEGYYNEQFF. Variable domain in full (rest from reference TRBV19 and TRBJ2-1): DGGITQSPKYLFRKEGQNVTLSCEQNLNHDAMYWYRQDPGQGLRLIYYSQIVNDFQKGDIAEGYSVSREKKESFPLTVTSAQKNPTAFYLCASSIRGEGYYNEQFFGPGTRLTVL.

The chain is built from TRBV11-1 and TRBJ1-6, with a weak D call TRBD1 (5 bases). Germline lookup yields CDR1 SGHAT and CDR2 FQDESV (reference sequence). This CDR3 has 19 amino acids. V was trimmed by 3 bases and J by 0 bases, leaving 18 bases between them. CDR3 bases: TGTGCCAGCAGCTTTTTACGCGGGACGGCGAGCTCCTATAATTCACCCCTCCACTTT. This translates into CASSFLRGTASSYNSPLHF.

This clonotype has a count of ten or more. The CDR3 loop is CASSSTRTSEFYEQYF. As DNA, the CDR3 is TGTGCCAGCAGTTCCACCCGGACTAGCGAGTTCTACGAGCAGTACTTC. The chain recombines TRBV7-9 with TRBJ2-7; 9 bases line up with TRBD2. Germline CDR1 SEHNR, CDR2 FQNEAQ (reference sequence). V trimming: 6 bases; J trimming: 3 bases; junction bases outside the gene matches: 12. This CDR3 comprises 16 residues.

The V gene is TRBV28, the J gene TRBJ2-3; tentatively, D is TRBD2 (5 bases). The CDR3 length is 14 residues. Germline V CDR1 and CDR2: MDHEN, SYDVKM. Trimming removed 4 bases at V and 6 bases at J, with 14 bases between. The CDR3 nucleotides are TGTGCCAGCAGTTACGGTCCGGGGTGGGATACGCAGTATTTT. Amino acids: CASSYGPGWDTQYF.

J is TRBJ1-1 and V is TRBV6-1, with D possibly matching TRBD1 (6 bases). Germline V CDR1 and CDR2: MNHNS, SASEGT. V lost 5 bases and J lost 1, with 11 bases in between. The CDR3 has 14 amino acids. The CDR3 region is CASSTGWANTEAFF. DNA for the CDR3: TGTGCCAGCAGTACAGGGTGGGCGAACACTGAAGCTTTCTTT.

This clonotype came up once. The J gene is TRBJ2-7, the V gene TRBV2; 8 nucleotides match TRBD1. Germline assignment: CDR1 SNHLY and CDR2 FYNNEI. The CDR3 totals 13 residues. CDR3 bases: TGTACCGGAGCCGGGACAGGTCCCTCCGAGCAGTACTTC. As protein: CTGAGTGPSEQYF.

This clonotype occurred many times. CDR3 sequence: CASSFSGQSSYEQYF. The CDR3, as DNA: TGTGCCAGCAGCTTTTCGGGACAGTCTTCCTACGAGCAGTACTTC. V gene TRBV7-2 combines with J gene TRBJ2-7, with 7 bases lining up with TRBD1. Germline V gene data show CDR1 as SGHTA and CDR2 as FQGNSA. There are 15 residues in the CDR3. J lost 1 base, V lost 3 bases, and 6 bases had no gene match. Full variable domain (rest looked up from reference TRBV7-2 and TRBJ2-7): GAGVSQSPSNKVTEKGKDVELRCDPISGHTALYWYRQSLGQGLEFLIYFQGNSAPDKSGLPSDRFSAERTGGSVSTLTIQRTQQEDSAVYLCASSFSGQSSYEQYFGPGTRLTVT.

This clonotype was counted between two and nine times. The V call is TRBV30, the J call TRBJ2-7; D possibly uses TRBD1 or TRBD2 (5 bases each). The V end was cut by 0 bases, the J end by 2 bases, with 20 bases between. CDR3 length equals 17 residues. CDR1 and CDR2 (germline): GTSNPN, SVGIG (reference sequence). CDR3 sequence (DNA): TGTGCCTGGAGTGTACACCGGGGCGCTGAAGGGGCCTACGAGCAGTACTTC. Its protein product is CAWSVHRGAEGAYEQYF. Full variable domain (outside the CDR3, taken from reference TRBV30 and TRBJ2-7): SQTIHQWPATLVQPVGSPLSLECTVEGTSNPNLYWYRQAAGRGLQLLFYSVGIGQISSEVPQNLSASRPQDRQFILSSKKLLLSDSGFYLCAWSVHRGAEGAYEQYFGPGTRLTVT.

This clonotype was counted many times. The CDR3 nucleotides read TGTGCCAGCTCAAATCAGGGGGCTATTTCCACAGATACGCAGTATTTT. Amino acids: CASSNQGAISTDTQYF. The chain carries TRBV28 and TRBJ2-3, with 8 nucleotides matching TRBD1. This CDR3 contains 16 residues. Germline trimming cut 8 bases from V and 2 bases from J; bases unmatched to any gene: 12. Germline-derived CDR1 and CDR2 are MDHEN and SYDVKM.

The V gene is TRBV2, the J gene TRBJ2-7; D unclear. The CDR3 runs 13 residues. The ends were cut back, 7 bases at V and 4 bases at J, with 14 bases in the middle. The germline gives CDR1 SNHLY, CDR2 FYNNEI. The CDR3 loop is CASNKVQEYEQYF. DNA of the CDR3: TGTGCCAGCAATAAGGTCCAGGAATACGAGCAGTACTTC. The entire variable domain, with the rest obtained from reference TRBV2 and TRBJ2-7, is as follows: EPEVTQTPSHQVTQMGQEVILRCVPISNHLYFYWYRQILGQKVEFLVSFYNNEISEKSEIFDDQFSVERPDGSNFTLKIRSTKLEDSAMYFCASNKVQEYEQYFGPGTRLTVT.

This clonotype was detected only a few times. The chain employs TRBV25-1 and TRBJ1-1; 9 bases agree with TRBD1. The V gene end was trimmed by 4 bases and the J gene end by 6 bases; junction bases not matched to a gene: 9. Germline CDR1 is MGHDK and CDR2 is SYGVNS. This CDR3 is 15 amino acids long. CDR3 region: CASSGTQGAHAEAFF. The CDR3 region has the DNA TGTGCCAGCAGTGGAACACAGGGGGCGCACGCTGAAGCTTTCTTT.

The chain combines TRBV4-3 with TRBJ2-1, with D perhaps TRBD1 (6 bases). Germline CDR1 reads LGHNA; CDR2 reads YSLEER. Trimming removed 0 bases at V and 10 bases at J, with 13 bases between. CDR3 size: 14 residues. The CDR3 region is CASSQEGGWGEQFF. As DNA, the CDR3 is TGCGCCAGCAGCCAAGAAGGGGGTTGGGGGGAGCAGTTCTTC.

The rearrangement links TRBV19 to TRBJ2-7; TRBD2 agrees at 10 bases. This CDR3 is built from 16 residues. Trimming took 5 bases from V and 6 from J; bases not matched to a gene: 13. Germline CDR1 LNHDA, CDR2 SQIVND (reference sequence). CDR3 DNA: TGTGCCAGTAGTTCCCGAGCGGGAGGGCCCTCCGGCGAGCAGTACTTC. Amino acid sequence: CASSSRAGGPSGEQYF.

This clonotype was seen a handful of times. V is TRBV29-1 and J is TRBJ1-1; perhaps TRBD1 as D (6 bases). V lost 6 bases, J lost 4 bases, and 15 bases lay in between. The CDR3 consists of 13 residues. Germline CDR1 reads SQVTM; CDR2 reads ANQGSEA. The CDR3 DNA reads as TGCAGCGTAACACAGGGTTCGGTCACTGAAGCTTTCTTT. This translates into CSVTQGSVTEAFF.

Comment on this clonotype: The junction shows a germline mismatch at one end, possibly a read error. The CDR3 protein is CASSVTGNSLLHF. The CDR3 DNA follows: TGTGCCAGCAGCGTAACGGGAAATTCACTCCTCCACTTT. The chain recombines TRBV9 with TRBJ1-6; D ambiguous. The CDR3 spans 13 residues. Germline V gives CDR1 SGDLS, CDR2 YYNGEE.

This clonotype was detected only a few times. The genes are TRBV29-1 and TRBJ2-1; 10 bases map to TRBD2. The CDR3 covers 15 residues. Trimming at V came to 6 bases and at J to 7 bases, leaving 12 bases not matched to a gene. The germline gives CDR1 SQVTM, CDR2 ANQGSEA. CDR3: CSVDGASGSWNEQFF. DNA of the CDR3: TGCAGCGTCGACGGGGCTAGCGGGAGTTGGAATGAGCAGTTCTTC.

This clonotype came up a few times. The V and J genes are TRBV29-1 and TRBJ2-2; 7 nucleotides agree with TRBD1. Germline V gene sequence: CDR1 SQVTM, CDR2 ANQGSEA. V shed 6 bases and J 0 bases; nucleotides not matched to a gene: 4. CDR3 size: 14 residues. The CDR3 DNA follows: TGCAGCGTGACAGGGATCACGAACACCGGGGAGCTGTTTTTT. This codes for CSVTGITNTGELFF.

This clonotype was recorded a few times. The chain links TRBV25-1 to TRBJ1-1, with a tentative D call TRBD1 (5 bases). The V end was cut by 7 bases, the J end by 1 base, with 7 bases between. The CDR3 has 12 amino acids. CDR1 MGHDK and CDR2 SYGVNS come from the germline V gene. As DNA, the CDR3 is TGTGCCAGCAATACAGGGAACACTGAAGCTTTCTTT. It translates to CASNTGNTEAFF.

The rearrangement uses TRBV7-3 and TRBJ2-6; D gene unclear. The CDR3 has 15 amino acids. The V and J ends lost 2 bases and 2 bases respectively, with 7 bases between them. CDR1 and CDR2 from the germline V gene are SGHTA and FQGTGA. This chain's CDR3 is CASSLYRTGANVLTF. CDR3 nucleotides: TGTGCCAGCAGCTTATACCGTACTGGGGCCAACGTCCTGACTTTC.

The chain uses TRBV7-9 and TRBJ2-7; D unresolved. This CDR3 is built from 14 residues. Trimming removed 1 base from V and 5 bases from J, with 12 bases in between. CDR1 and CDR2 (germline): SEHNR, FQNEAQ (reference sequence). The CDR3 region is CASSLVTRPDEQYF. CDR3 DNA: TGTGCCAGCAGCTTAGTGACCCGTCCGGACGAGCAGTACTTC.

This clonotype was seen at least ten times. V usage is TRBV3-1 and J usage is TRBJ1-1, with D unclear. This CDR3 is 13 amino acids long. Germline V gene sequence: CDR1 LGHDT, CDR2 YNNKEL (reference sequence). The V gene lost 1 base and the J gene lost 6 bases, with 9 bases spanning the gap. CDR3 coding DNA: TGTGCCAGCAGCCAAGGAGGAGTTCCTGAAGCTTTCTTT. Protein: CASSQGGVPEAFF.

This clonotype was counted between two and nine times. The CDR3 loop reads CASSESDRATDTQYF. DNA of the CDR3: TGTGCCAGCAGTGAATCGGACAGGGCCACAGATACGCAGTATTTT. This rearrangement joins TRBV25-1 to TRBJ2-3; 8 bases map to TRBD1. Unmatched junction bases numbered 2, after V lost 1 base and J lost 2 bases. From germline, CDR1 is MGHDK and CDR2 SYGVNS. The CDR3 runs to 15 residues.

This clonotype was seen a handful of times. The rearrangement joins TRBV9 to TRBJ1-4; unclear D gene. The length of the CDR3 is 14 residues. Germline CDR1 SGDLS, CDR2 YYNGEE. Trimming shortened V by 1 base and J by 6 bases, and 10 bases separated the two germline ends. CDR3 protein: CASSVRPMDEKLFF. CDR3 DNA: TGTGCCAGCAGCGTACGACCGATGGATGAAAAACTGTTTTTT.

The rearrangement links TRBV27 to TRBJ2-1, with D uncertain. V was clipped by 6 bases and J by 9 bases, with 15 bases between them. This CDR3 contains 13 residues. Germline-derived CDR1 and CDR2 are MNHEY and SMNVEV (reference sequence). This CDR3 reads CASSHRATGEQFF. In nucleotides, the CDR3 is TGTGCCAGCAGCCATCGTGCGACGGGTGAGCAGTTCTTC.

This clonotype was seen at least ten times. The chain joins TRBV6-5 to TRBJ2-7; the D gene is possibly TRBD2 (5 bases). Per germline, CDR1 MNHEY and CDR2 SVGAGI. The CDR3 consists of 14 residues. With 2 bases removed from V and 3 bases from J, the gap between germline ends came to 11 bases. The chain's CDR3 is CASSYNDRDYEQYF. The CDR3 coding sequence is TGTGCCAGCAGTTACAATGACCGGGACTACGAGCAGTACTTC.

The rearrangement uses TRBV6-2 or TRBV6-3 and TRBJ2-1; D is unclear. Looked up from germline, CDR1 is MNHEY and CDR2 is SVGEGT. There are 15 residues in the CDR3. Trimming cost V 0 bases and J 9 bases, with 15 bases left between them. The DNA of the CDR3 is TGTGCCAGCAGTTACTCTCGTGGTGAGGCCGGTGAGCAGTTCTTC. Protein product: CASSYSRGEAGEQFF.

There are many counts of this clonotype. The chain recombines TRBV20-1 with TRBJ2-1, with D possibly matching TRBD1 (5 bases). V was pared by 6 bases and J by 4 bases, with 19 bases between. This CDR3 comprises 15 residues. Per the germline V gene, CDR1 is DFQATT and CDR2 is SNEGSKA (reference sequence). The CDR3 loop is CSATAGRGPYNEQFF. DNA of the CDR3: TGCAGTGCAACCGCCGGAAGGGGCCCTTACAATGAGCAGTTCTTC.

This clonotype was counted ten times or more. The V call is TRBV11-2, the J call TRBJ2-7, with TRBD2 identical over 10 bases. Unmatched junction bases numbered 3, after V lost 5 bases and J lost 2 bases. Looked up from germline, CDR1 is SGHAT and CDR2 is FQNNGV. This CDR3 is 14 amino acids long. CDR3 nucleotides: TGTGCCAGCAGCCGGACTAGCGGCCCCTACGAGCAGTACTTC. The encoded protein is CASSRTSGPYEQYF.